One and the same sample provided the 9 T cell receptor beta chains below, sequenced in a study of CD8+ T cells in alopecia areata. Extraction of RNA preceded its reverse transcription into cDNA, which served as the sequencing template. Libraries were prepared by immunoSEQ multiplex PCR; TCRdb keeps only in-frame clonotypes and omits some of them. The table has about 140,000 clones, roughly 60% seen once; the top ten hold 30% to 45%. The material sequenced was CD8+ T cells sorted from blood. These receptors came from a human donor in good health.

The V gene is TRBV28, the J gene TRBJ2-2; no reliable D call. The CDR3 spans 17 residues. Germline V gene data show CDR1 as MDHEN and CDR2 as SYDVKM. Trimming removed 1 base from V and 1 base from J, with 13 bases in between. Here the CDR3 DNA reads TGTGCCAGCAGTTTATCGGTACATCGAAAGAACACCGGGGAGCTGTTTTTT. Its protein is CASSLSVHRKNTGELFF.

The V and J genes are TRBV30 and TRBJ2-5; no firm D call. The DNA end favors TRBJ2-7, so the J call may be wrong. There are 14 residues in the CDR3. Germline CDR1 is GTSNPN and CDR2 is SVGIG (reference sequence). CDR3: CAWSPRARWYEQYF. As DNA, the CDR3 is TGTGCCTGGAGTCCTCGGGCTAGGTGGTACGAGCAGTACTTC.

The chain recombines TRBV6-5 with TRBJ1-1; 7 bases fit TRBD1. Germline lookup yields CDR1 MNHEY and CDR2 SVGAGI. CDR3 size: 15 residues. The junction had 6 bases not matched to a gene; V was cut back by 2 bases and J by 3 bases. CDR3 sequence: CASSYANDRDTEAFF. DNA for the CDR3: TGTGCCAGCAGTTACGCTAACGACAGGGACACTGAAGCTTTCTTT.

V gene TRBV5-6 combines with J gene TRBJ2-3; 12 bases fit TRBD2. Germline CDR1 and CDR2: SGHDT and YYEEEE. The CDR3 has 15 amino acids. V dropped 4 bases and J dropped 6; count of bases not matched to a gene: 6. The CDR3 region has the DNA TGTGCCAGCAGCCTGACTAGCGGGAGTGTGGATACGCAGTATTTT. Protein: CASSLTSGSVDTQYF.

Only a few counts were recorded for this clone. CDR3 sequence (DNA): TGTGCCAGTAAGGGCGGGGAGCTGTTTTTT. Its protein is CASKGGELFF. The chain employs TRBV19 and TRBJ2-2; D remains unclear. V gave up 7 bases and J gave up 7 bases, with 4 bases separating them. CDR1 and CDR2 from the germline V gene are LNHDA and SQIVND (reference sequence). The CDR3 is 10 residues long.

This chain links TRBV25-1 with TRBJ2-5; TRBD2 is a possible D gene (6 bases). Trimming stripped 4 bases from V and 5 bases from J, with 8 bases between. There are 12 residues in the CDR3. Per germline, CDR1 MGHDK and CDR2 SYGVNS. CDR3 in DNA: TGTGCCAGCAGTGCGGGGAGGGAGACCCAGTACTTC. Its protein is CASSAGRETQYF.

Only one count was recorded for this clone. The chain employs TRBV13 and TRBJ1-4; a weak D match, TRBD1 (5 bases). Germline V gene sequence: CDR1 PRHDT, CDR2 FYEKMQ (reference sequence). Between the trimmed V and J ends, which lost 4 bases and 0 bases, there was a span of 15 bases. The CDR3 totals 17 residues. In DNA form, the CDR3 reads TGTGCCAGCAGCTCTTCCGGGACTCCCGCAACTAATGAAAAACTGTTTTTT. The encoded protein is CASSSSGTPATNEKLFF.

The chain recombines TRBV27 with TRBJ2-5; D not resolved. CDR1 is MNHEY and CDR2 is SMNVEV in the germline V gene (reference sequence). This CDR3 spans 14 amino acids. The ends were cut back, 6 bases at V and 4 bases at J, with 15 bases in the middle. CDR3 DNA: TGTGCCAGCAGCCCGCCTGGCAGTGTAGAGACCCAGTACTTC. The encoded protein is CASSPPGSVETQYF.

This chain links TRBV7-2 with TRBJ2-1, with 7 positions matching TRBD2. The CDR3 has 15 residues. Trimming cost V 5 bases and J 5 bases; bases outside gene matches: 9. Germline V gene lookup returns CDR1 SGHTA and CDR2 FQGNSA. CDR3 residues: CASSEGLAANNEQFF. The DNA for the CDR3 is TGTGCCAGCAGCGAAGGGCTAGCGGCTAACAATGAGCAGTTCTTC. Complete variable domain (other parts from reference TRBV7-2 and TRBJ2-1): GAGVSQSPSNKVTEKGKDVELRCDPISGHTALYWYRQSLGQGLEFLIYFQGNSAPDKSGLPSDRFSAERTGGSVSTLTIQRTQQEDSAVYLCASSEGLAANNEQFFGPGTRLTVL.